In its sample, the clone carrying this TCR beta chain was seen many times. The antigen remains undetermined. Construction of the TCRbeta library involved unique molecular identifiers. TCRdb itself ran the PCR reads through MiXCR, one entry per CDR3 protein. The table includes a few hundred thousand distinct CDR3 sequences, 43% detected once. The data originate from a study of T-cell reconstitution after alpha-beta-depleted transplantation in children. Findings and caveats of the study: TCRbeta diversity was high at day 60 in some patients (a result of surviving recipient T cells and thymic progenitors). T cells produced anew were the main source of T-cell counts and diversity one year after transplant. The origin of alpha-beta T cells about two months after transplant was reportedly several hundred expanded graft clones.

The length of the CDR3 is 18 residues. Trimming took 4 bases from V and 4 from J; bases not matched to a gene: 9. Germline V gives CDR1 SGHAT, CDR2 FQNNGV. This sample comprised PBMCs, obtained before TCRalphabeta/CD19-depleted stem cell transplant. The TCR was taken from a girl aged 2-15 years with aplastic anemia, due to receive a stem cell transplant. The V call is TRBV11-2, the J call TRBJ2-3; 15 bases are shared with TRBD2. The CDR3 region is CASSSGLAGGPSSDTQYF. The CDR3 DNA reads TGTGCCAGCAGCTCTGGACTAGCGGGAGGGCCAAGTTCAGATACGCAGTATTTT.